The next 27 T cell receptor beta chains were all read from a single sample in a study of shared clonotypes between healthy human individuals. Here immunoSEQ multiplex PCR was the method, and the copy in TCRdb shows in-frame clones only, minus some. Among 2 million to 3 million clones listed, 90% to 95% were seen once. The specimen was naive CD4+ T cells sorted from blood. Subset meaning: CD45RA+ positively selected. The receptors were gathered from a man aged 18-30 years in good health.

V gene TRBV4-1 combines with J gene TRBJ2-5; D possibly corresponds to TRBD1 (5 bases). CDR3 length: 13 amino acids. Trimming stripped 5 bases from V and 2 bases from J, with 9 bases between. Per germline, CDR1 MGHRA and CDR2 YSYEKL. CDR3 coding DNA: TGCGCCAGCAGCAAACAGGTTCAAGAGACCCAGTACTTC. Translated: CASSKQVQETQYF.

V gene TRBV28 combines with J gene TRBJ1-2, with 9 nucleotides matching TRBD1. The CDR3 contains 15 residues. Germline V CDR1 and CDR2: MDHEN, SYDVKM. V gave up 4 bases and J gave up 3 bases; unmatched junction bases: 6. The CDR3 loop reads CASSSGTGQYYGYTF. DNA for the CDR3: TGTGCCAGCAGTTCGGGGACAGGGCAGTACTATGGCTACACCTTC.

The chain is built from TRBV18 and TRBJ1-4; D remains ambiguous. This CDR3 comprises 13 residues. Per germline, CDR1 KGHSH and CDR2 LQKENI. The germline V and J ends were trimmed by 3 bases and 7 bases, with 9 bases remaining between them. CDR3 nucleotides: TGTGCCAGCTCACCCACCAGGAGTGAAAAACTGTTTTTT. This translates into CASSPTRSEKLFF.

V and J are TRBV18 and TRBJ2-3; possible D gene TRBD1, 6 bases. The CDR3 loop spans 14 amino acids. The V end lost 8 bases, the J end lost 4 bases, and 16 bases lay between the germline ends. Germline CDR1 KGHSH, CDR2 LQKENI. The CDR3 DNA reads TGTGCCAGCGCCGGAGTAGGGGGTGCAGATACGCAGTATTTT. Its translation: CASAGVGGADTQYF.

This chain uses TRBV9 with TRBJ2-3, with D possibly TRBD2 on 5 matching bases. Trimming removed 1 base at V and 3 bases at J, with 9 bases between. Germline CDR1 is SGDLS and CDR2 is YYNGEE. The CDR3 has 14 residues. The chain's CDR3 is CASSVLSGTDTQYF. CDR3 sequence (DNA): TGTGCCAGCAGCGTATTATCGGGGACAGATACGCAGTATTTT.

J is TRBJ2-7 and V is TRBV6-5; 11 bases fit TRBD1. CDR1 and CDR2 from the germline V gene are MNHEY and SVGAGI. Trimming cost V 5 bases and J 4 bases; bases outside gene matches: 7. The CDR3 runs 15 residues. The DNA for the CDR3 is TGTGCCAGCAGTAGGGGGACAGGGGGATTTTACGAGCAGTACTTC. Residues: CASSRGTGGFYEQYF.

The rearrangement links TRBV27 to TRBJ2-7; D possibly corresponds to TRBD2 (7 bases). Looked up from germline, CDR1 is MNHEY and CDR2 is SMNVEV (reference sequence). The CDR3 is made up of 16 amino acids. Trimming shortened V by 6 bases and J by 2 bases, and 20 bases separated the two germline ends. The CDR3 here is CASSQQLATGTYEQYF. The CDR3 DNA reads TGTGCCAGCAGCCAGCAACTAGCGACAGGAACCTACGAGCAGTACTTC.

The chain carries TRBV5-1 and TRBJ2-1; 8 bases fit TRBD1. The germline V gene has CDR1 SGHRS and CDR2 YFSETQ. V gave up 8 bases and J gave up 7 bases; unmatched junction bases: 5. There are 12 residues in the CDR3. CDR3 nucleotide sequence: TGCGCCAGAGCCCGACAGGGGAATGAGCAGTTCTTC. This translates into CARARQGNEQFF.

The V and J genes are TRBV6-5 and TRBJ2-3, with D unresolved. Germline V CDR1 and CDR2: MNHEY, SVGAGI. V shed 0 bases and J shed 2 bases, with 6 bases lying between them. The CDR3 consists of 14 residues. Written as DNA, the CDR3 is TGTGCCAGCAGTTACTCTCCGTCCACAGATACGCAGTATTTT. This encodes CASSYSPSTDTQYF.

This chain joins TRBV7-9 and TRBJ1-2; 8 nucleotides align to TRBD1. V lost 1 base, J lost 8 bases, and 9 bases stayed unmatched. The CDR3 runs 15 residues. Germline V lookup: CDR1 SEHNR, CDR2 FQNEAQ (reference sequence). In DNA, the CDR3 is TGTGCCAGCAGCTTAGAGTGGGGACAGGAAGGCGGCTACACCTTC. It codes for CASSLEWGQEGGYTF.

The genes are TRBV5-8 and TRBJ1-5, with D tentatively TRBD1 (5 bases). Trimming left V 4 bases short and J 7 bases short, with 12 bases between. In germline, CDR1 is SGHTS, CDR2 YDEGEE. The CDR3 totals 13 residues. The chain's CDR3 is CASSGDRKQPQHF. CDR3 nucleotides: TGTGCCAGCAGCGGGGACCGTAAGCAGCCCCAGCATTTT.

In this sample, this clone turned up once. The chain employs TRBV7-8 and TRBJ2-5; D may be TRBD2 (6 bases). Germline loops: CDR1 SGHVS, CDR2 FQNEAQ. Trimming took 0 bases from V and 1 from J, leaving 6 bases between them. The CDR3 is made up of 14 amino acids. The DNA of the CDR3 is TGTGCCAGCAGCTTAGCGGGACTCCAAGAGACCCAGTACTTC. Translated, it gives CASSLAGLQETQYF.

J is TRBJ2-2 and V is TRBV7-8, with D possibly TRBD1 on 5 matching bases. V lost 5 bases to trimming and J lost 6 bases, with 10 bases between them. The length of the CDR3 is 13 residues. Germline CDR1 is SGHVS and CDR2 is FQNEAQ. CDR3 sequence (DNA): TGTGCCAGCAGCCCCCAGGGTGCCGGGGAGCTGTTTTTT. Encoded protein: CASSPQGAGELFF.

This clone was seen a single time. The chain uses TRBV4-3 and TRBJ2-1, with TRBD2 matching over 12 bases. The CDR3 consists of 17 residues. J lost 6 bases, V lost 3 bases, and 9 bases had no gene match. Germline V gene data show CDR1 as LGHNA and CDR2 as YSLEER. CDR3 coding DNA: TGCGCCAGCAGCCATCCTCTAGCGGGAGGGCCCATCAATGAGCAGTTCTTC. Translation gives CASSHPLAGGPINEQFF.

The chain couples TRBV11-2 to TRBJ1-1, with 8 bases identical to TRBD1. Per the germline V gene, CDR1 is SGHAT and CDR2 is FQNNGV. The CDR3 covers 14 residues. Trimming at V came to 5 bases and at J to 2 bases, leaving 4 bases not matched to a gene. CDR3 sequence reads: CASSTDRGNTEAFF. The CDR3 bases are TGTGCCAGCAGCACTGACAGGGGCAACACTGAAGCTTTCTTT.

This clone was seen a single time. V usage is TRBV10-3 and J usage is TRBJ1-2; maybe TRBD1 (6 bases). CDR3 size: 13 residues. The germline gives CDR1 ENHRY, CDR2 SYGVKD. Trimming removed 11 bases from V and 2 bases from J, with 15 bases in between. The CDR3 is CAAGEGVNYGYTF. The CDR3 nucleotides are TGTGCCGCCGGGGAGGGGGTGAACTATGGCTACACCTTC.

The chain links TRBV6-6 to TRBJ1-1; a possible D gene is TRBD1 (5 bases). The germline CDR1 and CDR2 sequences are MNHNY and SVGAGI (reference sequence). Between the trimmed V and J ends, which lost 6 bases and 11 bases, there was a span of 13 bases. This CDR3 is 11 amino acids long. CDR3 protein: CASSTAGPAFF. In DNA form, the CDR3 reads TGTGCCAGCAGCACCGCAGGGCCGGCTTTCTTT.

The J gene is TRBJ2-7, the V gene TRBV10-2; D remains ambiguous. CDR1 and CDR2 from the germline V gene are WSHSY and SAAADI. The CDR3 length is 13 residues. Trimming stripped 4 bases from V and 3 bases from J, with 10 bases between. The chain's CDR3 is CASSVAAYYEQYF. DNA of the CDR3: TGCGCCAGCAGTGTCGCAGCCTACTACGAGCAGTACTTC.

CDR3 sequence: CASSLWAAHSPLHF. The CDR3 coding sequence is TGTGCCAGCAGCTTGTGGGCCGCTCATTCACCCCTCCACTTT. The chain links TRBV7-9 to TRBJ1-6; D is uncertain. V lost 3 bases to trimming and J lost 8 bases, with 11 bases between them. The CDR3 totals 14 residues. Germline CDR1 and CDR2: SEHNR and FQNEAQ (reference sequence).

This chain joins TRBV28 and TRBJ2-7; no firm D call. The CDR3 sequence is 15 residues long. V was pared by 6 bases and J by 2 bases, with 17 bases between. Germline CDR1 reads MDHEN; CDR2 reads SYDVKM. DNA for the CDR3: TGTGCCAGCAGATCGAAAGGACGGCCAGCCTACGAGCAGTACTTC. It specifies CASRSKGRPAYEQYF.

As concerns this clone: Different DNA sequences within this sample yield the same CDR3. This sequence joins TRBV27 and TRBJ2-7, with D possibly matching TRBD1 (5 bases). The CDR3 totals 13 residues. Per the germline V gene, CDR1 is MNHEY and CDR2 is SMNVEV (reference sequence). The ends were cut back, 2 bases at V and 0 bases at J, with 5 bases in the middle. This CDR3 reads CASSLDSSYEQYF. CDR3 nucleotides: TGTGCCAGCAGTTTAGACAGCTCCTACGAGCAGTACTTC.

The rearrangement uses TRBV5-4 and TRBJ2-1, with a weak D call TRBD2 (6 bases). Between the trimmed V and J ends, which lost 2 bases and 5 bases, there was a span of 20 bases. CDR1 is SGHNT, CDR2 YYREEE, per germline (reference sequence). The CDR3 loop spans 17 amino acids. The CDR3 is CASSFPAGPVGDNEQFF. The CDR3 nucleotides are TGTGCCAGCAGCTTTCCAGCGGGCCCCGTGGGAGACAATGAGCAGTTCTTC.

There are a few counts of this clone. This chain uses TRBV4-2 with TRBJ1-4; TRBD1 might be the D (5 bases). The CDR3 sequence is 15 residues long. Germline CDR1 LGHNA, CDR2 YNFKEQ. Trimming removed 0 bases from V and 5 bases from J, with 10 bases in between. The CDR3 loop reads CASSQDDSGNEKLFF. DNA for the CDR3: TGTGCCAGCAGCCAAGATGATTCAGGGAATGAAAAACTGTTTTTT.

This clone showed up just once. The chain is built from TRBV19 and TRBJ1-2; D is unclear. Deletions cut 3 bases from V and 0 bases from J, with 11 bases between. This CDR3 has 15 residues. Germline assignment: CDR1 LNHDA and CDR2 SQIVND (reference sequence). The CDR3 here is CASSISGQANYGYTF. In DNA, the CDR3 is TGTGCCAGTAGTATCTCTGGGCAGGCTAACTATGGCTACACCTTC.

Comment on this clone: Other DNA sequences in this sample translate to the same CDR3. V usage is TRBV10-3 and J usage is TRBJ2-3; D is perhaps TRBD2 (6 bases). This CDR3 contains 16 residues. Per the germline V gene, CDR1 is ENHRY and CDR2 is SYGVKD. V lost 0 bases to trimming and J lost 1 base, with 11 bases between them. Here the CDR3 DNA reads TGTGCCATCAGTGAGTCGCGGGGAGTTGGCACAGATACGCAGTATTTT. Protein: CAISESRGVGTDTQYF.

The CDR3 nucleotides read TGTGCCTGGGGGTTTAAGTTAGACACTGAAGCTTTCTTT. It specifies CAWGFKLDTEAFF. This chain uses TRBV30 with TRBJ1-1; D unresolved. The V end was cut by 5 bases, the J end by 3 bases, with 13 bases between. In germline, CDR1 is GTSNPN, CDR2 SVGIG (reference sequence). This CDR3 has 13 amino acids.

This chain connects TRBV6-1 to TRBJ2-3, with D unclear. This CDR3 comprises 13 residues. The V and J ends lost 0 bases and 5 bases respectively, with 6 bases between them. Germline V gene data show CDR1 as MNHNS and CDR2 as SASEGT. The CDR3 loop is CASSEAAVDTQYF. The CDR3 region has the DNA TGTGCCAGCAGTGAAGCAGCAGTAGATACGCAGTATTTT.